A selection of T cell receptor beta chains follows, all from one sample in a study of Graves' ophthalmopathy and Graves' hyperthyroidism. TCRdb recomputed calls from the multiplex PCR reads with MiXCR, one row per CDR3 protein. This repertoire shows a few hundred thousand distinct CDR3 sequences, under 45% found once; its top ten account for 3.5% to 4.5%. Sequenced material: peripheral blood or thyroid tissue (not recorded which). All receptors come from an adult man with Graves' hyperthyroidism. Both conserved end residues are part of each CDR3. D genes are given only for firm matches. Rows give clone size only sometimes, using once, few, many, or a class for an expanded clone.

size: NA; D: NA; J: TRBJ2-7; V: TRBV4-1; DNA: TGCGCCAGCAGCTACAGGATATCCTCCTACAAGCAGTACTTC; CDR3: CASSYRISSYKQYF
size: few; D: NA; J: TRBJ2-3; V: TRBV7-2; DNA: TGTGCCAGCAGCGGACGGGGCGGGACTGCAAATACGCAGTATTTT; CDR3: CASSGRGGTANTQYF
size: few; D: TRBD1; J: TRBJ1-4; V: TRBV4-1; DNA: TGCGCCAGCAGCCAAGAGGGACAGAACCTTTTTAATGAAAAACTGTTTTTT; CDR3: CASSQEGQNLFNEKLFF
size: NA; D: NA; J: TRBJ2-7; V: TRBV5-1; DNA: TGCGCCAGCAGAGAAGGTAAAGACACTAGGCCCTCCTCCTACGAGCAGTACTTC; CDR3: CASREGKDTRPSSYEQYF
size: few; D: NA; J: TRBJ2-3; V: TRBV7-8; DNA: TGTGCCAGCAGCCCGGGACGAGCGCAAGATACGCAGTATTTT; CDR3: CASSPGRAQDTQYF
size: few; D: NA; J: TRBJ2-3; V: TRBV7-7; DNA: TGTGCTAGCAGCCTGACAGGCTTCACAGATACGCAGTATTTT; CDR3: CASSLTGFTDTQYF
size: NA; D: TRBD1; J: TRBJ2-1; V: TRBV24-1; DNA: TGTGCCACCAGTGACACCGGGACAGGAACCGATGAGCAGTTCTTC; CDR3: CATSDTGTGTDEQFF
size: few; D: NA; J: TRBJ2-3; V: TRBV29-1; DNA: TGCAGCGTTGTTTGGGCATGGACAGATACGCAGTATTTT; CDR3: CSVVWAWTDTQYF
size: NA; D: NA; J: TRBJ1-5; V: TRBV28; DNA: TGTGCCAGCAGTTTTCGACGGGGGGATCAGCCCCGGCATTTT; CDR3: CASSFRRGDQPRHF
size: few; D: NA; J: TRBJ2-5; V: TRBV30; DNA: TGTGCCTGGAGTATGGGAACGTTAGGGACCCAGTACTTC; CDR3: CAWSMGTLGTQYF
size: many; D: NA; J: TRBJ2-7; V: TRBV5-6; DNA: TGTGCCAGCAGCTTGGATCCGGACAATTGGGAGTACTTC; CDR3: CASSLDPDNWEYF
size: NA; D: NA; J: TRBJ2-1; V: TRBV29-1; DNA: TGCAGCGTACTAGGACGTGAGCAGTTCTTC; CDR3: CSVLGREQFF
size: NA; D: NA; J: TRBJ1-1; V: TRBV3-1; DNA: TGTGCCAGCAGCCAATCATCGACGGGGAACACTGAAGCTTTCTTT; CDR3: CASSQSSTGNTEAFF
size: many; D: NA; J: TRBJ1-2; V: TRBV7-8; DNA: TGTGCCAGCAGCCCACGTGACTATGGCTACACCTTC; CDR3: CASSPRDYGYTF
size: NA; D: TRBD1; J: TRBJ2-7; V: TRBV7-8; DNA: TGTGCCAGCACCCTGACAGGGAACTCCTACGAGCAGTACTTC; CDR3: CASTLTGNSYEQYF
size: NA; D: TRBD2; J: TRBJ2-3; V: TRBV7-2; DNA: TGTGCCAGCAGCCAAGATCTAGCGGATACGCGGTATTTT; CDR3: CASSQDLADTRYF
size: NA; D: NA; J: TRBJ1-2; V: TRBV29-1; DNA: TGCAGCGTTGATGTAGGCACATGGGATGGCTACACCTTC; CDR3: CSVDVGTWDGYTF
size: NA; D: NA; J: TRBJ1-1; V: TRBV10-3; DNA: TGTGCCATCAGTGAAATGTCGCACACCGAAAGGCTGCTCAACACTGAAGCTTTCTTT; CDR3: CAISEMSHTERLLNTEAFF
size: few; D: NA; J: TRBJ2-6; V: TRBV24-1; DNA: TGTGCCACCAGTGACTTTAATTCTGGGGCCAACGTCCTGACTTTC; CDR3: CATSDFNSGANVLTF
size: NA; D: NA; J: TRBJ1-6; V: TRBV2; DNA: TGTGCCAGCAGTGGCGACGGAGTAGCACTCCTCTTT; CDR3: CASSGDGVALLF
size: many; D: NA; J: TRBJ1-1; V: TRBV5-1; DNA: TGCGCCAGCAGCTTGGCCGCCGGTGACACTGAAGCTTTCTTT; CDR3: CASSLAAGDTEAFF
size: many; D: NA; J: TRBJ2-7; V: TRBV5-4; DNA: TGTGCCAGCAGCTTGGTCTTCAGGGGAGGATACGAGCAGTACTTC; CDR3: CASSLVFRGGYEQYF
size: many; D: NA; J: TRBJ2-7; V: TRBV4-1; DNA: TGCGCCAGCAGCCCAGCACAGGGCCCCTACGAGCAGTACTTC; CDR3: CASSPAQGPYEQYF
size: NA; D: NA; J: TRBJ2-5; V: TRBV3-1; DNA: TGTGCCAGCAGCCATTTGAGGACTACAGCTGGGGAGACCCAGTACTTC; CDR3: CASSHLRTTAGETQYF
size: NA; D: NA; J: TRBJ2-1; V: TRBV29-1; DNA: TGCAGCGTTGGGAAGATTAATCTGGTTGAGCAGTTCTTC; CDR3: CSVGKINLVEQFF
size: many; D: NA; J: TRBJ1-4; V: TRBV7-9; DNA: TGTGCCAGCAGCCCTACGGTTAATGAAAAACTGTTTTTT; CDR3: CASSPTVNEKLFF
size: many; D: TRBD1; J: TRBJ1-2; V: TRBV2; DNA: TGTGCCAGCAGGTCACCGGGACAGGGGGCCTTTTATGGCTACACCTTC; CDR3: CASRSPGQGAFYGYTF
size: NA; D: NA; J: TRBJ2-5; V: TRBV7-2; DNA: TGTGCCAGCAGGCCGAAGGAAACGAGCCGTGAGACCCAGTACTTC; CDR3: CASRPKETSRETQYF
size: NA; D: TRBD2; J: TRBJ2-5; V: TRBV7-9; DNA: TGTGCCAGCAGTTCACCGGGACTAGCGGGGGTGCAAGAGACCCAGTACTTC; CDR3: CASSSPGLAGVQETQYF
size: NA; D: NA; J: TRBJ2-5; V: TRBV29-1; DNA: TGCAGCGTTGAAGAGGGACAACAAGAGACCCAGTACTTC; CDR3: CSVEEGQQETQYF
size: few; D: NA; J: TRBJ2-7; V: TRBV5-6; DNA: TGTGCCAGCAGCTTCCGCGGGGGCCCCTTTTACGAGCAGTACTTC; CDR3: CASSFRGGPFYEQYF
size: NA; D: NA; J: TRBJ1-2; V: TRBV29-1; DNA: TGCAGCGTTGAGCGGGGTCATGGCTACACCTTC; CDR3: CSVERGHGYTF
size: NA; D: TRBD1; J: TRBJ1-4; V: TRBV12-3/TRBV12-4; DNA: TGTGCTAGTGGTTTGACCGGGACAGGGACCGGGAAACTGTTTTTT; CDR3: CASGLTGTGTGKLFF
size: many; D: NA; J: TRBJ1-6; V: TRBV10-2; DNA: TGCGCCAGCAGTGAAGCGGGGTTGGGTTCACCCCTCCACTTT; CDR3: CASSEAGLGSPLHF
size: NA; D: NA; J: TRBJ1-1; V: TRBV29-1; DNA: TGCAGCAGTGAACTCGGCAGCCTAACTGAAGCTTTCTTT; CDR3: CSSELGSLTEAFF
size: many; D: NA; J: TRBJ2-2; V: TRBV7-2; DNA: TGTGCCAGCAGATCGGGGGGCGGAAGAGGCGGGGAGCTGTTTTTT; CDR3: CASRSGGGRGGELFF
size: many; D: TRBD1; J: TRBJ2-2; V: TRBV29-1; DNA: TGCAGCGTCACAGACAGGGCATTGACCGGGGAGCTGTTTTTT; CDR3: CSVTDRALTGELFF
size: NA; D: NA; J: TRBJ1-1; V: TRBV29-1; DNA: TGCAGCTGGGGCCTAAACACTGAAGCTTTCTTT; CDR3: CSWGLNTEAFF
size: NA; D: NA; J: TRBJ2-7; V: TRBV6-5; DNA: TGTGCCAGCAGTGGACAATCCGGGGCCTCCTACGAGCAGTACTTC; CDR3: CASSGQSGASYEQYF
size: NA; D: TRBD2; J: TRBJ2-1; V: TRBV24-1; DNA: TGTGCCACCAGTGATTTGGGGACTAGCGCCGAGCAGTTCTTC; CDR3: CATSDLGTSAEQFF
size: few; D: NA; J: TRBJ2-1; V: TRBV29-1; DNA: TGCAGCGTCGAACATCCTGAACGGGGGTCCTACAATGAGCAGTTCTTC; CDR3: CSVEHPERGSYNEQFF
size: NA; D: NA; J: TRBJ1-4; V: TRBV28; DNA: TGTGCCAGCAGATCAGGGGCTACAAACGAAAAACTGTTTTTT; CDR3: CASRSGATNEKLFF
size: NA; D: NA; J: TRBJ2-5; V: TRBV9; DNA: TGTGCCAGCAGTTCCCCCAGGGGCGCCCAAGAGGCCCAGTACTTC; CDR3: CASSSPRGAQEAQYF